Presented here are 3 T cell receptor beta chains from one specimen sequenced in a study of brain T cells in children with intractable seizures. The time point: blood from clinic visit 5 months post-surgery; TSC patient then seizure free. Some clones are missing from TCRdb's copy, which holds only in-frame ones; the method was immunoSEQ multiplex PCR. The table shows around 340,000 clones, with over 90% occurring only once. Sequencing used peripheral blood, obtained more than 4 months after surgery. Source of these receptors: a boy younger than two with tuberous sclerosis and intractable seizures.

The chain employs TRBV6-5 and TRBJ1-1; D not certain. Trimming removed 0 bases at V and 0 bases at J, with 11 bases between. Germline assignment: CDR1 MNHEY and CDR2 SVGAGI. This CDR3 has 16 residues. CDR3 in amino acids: CASSYSSETMNTEAFF. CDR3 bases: TGTGCCAGCAGTTACTCGTCAGAAACCATGAACACTGAAGCTTTCTTT.

Here the CDR3 DNA reads TGCGCCAGCAGATCACAGGAGGCCTCTTACCAAGAGACCCAGTACTTC. This encodes CASRSQEASYQETQYF. This rearrangement joins TRBV23-1 to TRBJ2-5; D may match TRBD1 or TRBD2 (5 bases each). TRBV23-1 is designated an ORF whose function remains uncertain. The CDR3 has 16 amino acids. Trimming shortened V by 6 bases and J by 0 bases, and 17 bases separated the two germline ends.

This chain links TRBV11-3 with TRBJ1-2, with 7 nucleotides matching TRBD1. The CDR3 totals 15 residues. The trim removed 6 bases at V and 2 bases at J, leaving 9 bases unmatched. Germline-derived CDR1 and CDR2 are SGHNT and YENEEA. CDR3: CASSSSRDSNYGYTF. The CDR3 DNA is TGTGCCAGCAGTTCCTCCCGGGACAGCAACTATGGCTACACCTTC.